The 8 T cell receptor beta chains listed next were all sequenced from one sample in a study of early T cells in non-severe SARS-CoV-2 infection. MiXCR, applied by TCRdb to the 5' RACE reads, yields one record per CDR3 protein. Of around 76,000 distinct CDR3 sequences listed, about 11% are singletons. Sequencing was done on a sample of whole blood. These receptor sequences come from an adult who was a healthcare worker with PCR-confirmed SARS-CoV-2 infection or an uninfected control (not recorded which).

This chain joins TRBV6-4 and TRBJ1-5, with D maybe TRBD1 (5 bases). V lost 2 bases, J lost 3 bases, and 14 bases lay in between. This CDR3 comprises 16 residues. CDR1 is MRHNA, CDR2 SNTAGT, per germline. The CDR3 DNA reads TGTGCCAGCAGTGACGGGGCACACCGTGTCAATCAGCCCCAGCATTTT. Translation gives CASSDGAHRVNQPQHF.

In its sample, this clonotype was seen many times. The chain couples TRBV11-2 to TRBJ2-7, with 10 bases fitting TRBD1. Germline V gene sequence: CDR1 SGHAT, CDR2 FQNNGV. The CDR3 loop spans 15 amino acids. V gave up 5 bases and J gave up 3 bases; unmatched junction bases: 7. The CDR3 spells CASSQDRGAVYEQYF. In DNA, the CDR3 is TGTGCCAGCAGCCAGGACAGGGGGGCCGTCTACGAGCAGTACTTC.

This clonotype was observed at least ten times. The chain couples TRBV11-2 to TRBJ2-1; 9 bases match TRBD2. With 6 bases clipped from V and 6 bases from J, the junction kept 9 bases outside the gene matches. Germline CDR1 SGHAT, CDR2 FQNNGV. This CDR3 is built from 15 residues. The chain's CDR3 is CASSPPGLARNEQFF. CDR3 coding DNA: TGTGCCAGCAGTCCGCCGGGACTAGCACGCAATGAGCAGTTCTTC.

This clonotype was detected ten times or more. V is TRBV20-1 and J is TRBJ2-7, with a tentative D call TRBD2 (5 bases). CDR1 is DFQATT, CDR2 SNEGSKA, per germline (reference sequence). V gave up 3 bases and J gave up 4 bases, with 19 bases separating them. The CDR3 loop spans 15 amino acids. CDR3 residues: CSARALGGIGYEQYF. The DNA of the CDR3 is TGCAGTGCTAGGGCCCTTGGAGGTATCGGATACGAGCAGTACTTC.

This clonotype was observed a handful of times. This chain joins TRBV19 and TRBJ1-1; D perhaps matches TRBD1 (5 bases). CDR3 length: 16 amino acids. Germline CDR1 is LNHDA and CDR2 is SQIVND (reference sequence). Trimming took 1 base from V and 6 from J, leaving 18 bases between them. The DNA of the CDR3 is TGTGCCAGTAGTATAGTGGGGGGGAGCAGACCCCCTGAAGCTTTCTTT. Its translation is CASSIVGGSRPPEAFF. Using reference TRBV19 and TRBJ1-1 for the parts outside the CDR3, the full variable domain is DGGITQSPKYLFRKEGQNVTLSCEQNLNHDAMYWYRQDPGQGLRLIYYSQIVNDFQKGDIAEGYSVSREKKESFPLTVTSAQKNPTAFYLCASSIVGGSRPPEAFFGQGTRLTVV.

This clonotype has only a few counts. The rearrangement joins TRBV9 to TRBJ2-3, with 9 positions matching TRBD1. V was pared by 4 bases and J by 5 bases, with 5 bases of the junction left unmatched. Germline CDR1 SGDLS, CDR2 YYNGEE. This CDR3 contains 14 residues. This CDR3 reads CASSTGQGRDTQYF. The CDR3, as DNA: TGTGCCAGCAGCACCGGACAGGGGAGAGATACGCAGTATTTT.

The J gene is TRBJ2-3, the V gene TRBV19, with TRBD2 identical over 7 bases. V lost 2 bases to trimming and J lost 2 bases; unmatched junction nucleotides: 4. The V gene's germline CDR1 is LNHDA and CDR2 SQIVND (reference sequence). CDR3 length equals 15 residues. The CDR3 DNA follows: TGTGCCAGTAGTATACCTAGCGGAAACACAGATACGCAGTATTTT. Protein: CASSIPSGNTDTQYF.

In regard to this clonotype: This may arise from a read error, as a much more abundant clone is one base away. This chain connects TRBV7-6 to TRBJ2-7, with a possible D match to TRBD1 (6 bases). Per the germline V gene, CDR1 is SGHVS and CDR2 is FNYEAQ. V shed 5 bases and J shed 2 bases, with 13 bases lying between them. CDR3 size: 14 residues. The CDR3 loop is CASSIGTSAYEQYF. The CDR3 DNA sequence: TGTGCCAGCAGCATCGGGACATCCGCCTACGAGCAGTACTTC.